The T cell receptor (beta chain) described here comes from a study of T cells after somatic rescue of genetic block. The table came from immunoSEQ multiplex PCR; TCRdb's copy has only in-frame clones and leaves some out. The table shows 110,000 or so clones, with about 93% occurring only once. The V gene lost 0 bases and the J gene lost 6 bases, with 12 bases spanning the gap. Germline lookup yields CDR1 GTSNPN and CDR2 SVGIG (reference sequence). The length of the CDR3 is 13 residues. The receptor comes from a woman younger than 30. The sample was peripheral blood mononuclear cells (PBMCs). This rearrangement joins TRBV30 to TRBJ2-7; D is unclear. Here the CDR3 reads CAWSVKPTGEQYF. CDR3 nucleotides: TGTGCCTGGAGTGTAAAGCCTACTGGCGAGCAGTACTTC.